This TCR beta chain was obtained from a study of identical twins. In this sample, this clonotype turned up a few times. Its target is not known. A universal primer site came from template switching; cDNA carried unique molecular identifiers. A single record per CDR3 protein comes from TCRdb applying MiXCR to the 5' RACE reads. The sample has some 590,000 distinct CDR3 sequences, 9.5% to 10% seen once. Regarding the study as a whole: Low generation probability was overrepresented in out-of-frame alpha sequences shared by twins. Models predicted too little out-of-frame TCR alpha sharing in monozygotic twins.

Germline V lookup: CDR1 MGHRA, CDR2 YSYEKL. The V and J ends lost 3 bases and 0 bases, in that order; junction bases with no gene match: 7. The CDR3 is made up of 17 amino acids. These data were likewise used in another study, on yellow fever vaccine responses in identical twins.

The chain is built from TRBV4-1 and TRBJ2-3, with 9 bases fitting TRBD2. The material sequenced was PBMCs. This clonotype was sampled from a woman aged 18-29 years in good health. The CDR3 nucleotides are TGCGCCAGCAGCCATGATAGCGGGGGCCTTAGCACAGATACGCAGTATTTT. It yields the protein CASSHDSGGLSTDTQYF.